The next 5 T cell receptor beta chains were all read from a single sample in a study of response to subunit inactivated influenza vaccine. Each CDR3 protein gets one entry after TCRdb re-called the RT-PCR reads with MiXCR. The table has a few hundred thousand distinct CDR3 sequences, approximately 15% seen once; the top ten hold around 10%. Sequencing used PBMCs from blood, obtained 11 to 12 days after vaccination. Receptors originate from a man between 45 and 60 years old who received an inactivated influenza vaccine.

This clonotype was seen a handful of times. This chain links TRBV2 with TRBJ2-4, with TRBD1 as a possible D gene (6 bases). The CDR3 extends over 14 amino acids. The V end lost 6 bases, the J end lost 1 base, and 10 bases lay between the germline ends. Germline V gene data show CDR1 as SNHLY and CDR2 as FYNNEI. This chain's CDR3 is CASSGQKAKNIQYF. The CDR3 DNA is TGTGCCAGCAGCGGACAGAAGGCCAAAAACATTCAGTACTTC.

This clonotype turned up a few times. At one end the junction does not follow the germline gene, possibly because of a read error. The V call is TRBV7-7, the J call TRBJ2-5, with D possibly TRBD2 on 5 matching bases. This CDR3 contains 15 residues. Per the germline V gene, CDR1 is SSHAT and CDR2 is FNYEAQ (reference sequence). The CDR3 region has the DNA TGTGCTAGCAGCTTAGAAATTAGCGCCCAAGAGACCCAGTACTTC. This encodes CASSLEISAQETQYF.

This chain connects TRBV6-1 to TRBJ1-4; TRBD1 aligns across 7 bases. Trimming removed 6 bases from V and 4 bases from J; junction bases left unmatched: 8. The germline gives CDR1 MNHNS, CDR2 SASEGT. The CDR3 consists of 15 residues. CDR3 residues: CASRQGTANNEKLFF. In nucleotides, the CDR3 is TGTGCCAGCAGGCAAGGGACAGCTAATAATGAAAAACTGTTTTTT.

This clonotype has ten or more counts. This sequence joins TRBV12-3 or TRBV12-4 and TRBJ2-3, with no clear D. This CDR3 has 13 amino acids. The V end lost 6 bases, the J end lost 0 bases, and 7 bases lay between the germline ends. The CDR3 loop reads CASRFSSTDTQYF. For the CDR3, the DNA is TGTGCCAGCAGGTTTTCTAGCACAGATACGCAGTATTTT.

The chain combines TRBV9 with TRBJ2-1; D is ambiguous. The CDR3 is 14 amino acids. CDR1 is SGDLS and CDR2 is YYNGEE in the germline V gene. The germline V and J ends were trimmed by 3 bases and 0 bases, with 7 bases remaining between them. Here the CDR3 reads CASSERSSYNEQFF. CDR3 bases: TGTGCCAGCAGCGAGAGAAGCTCCTACAATGAGCAGTTCTTC.